Presented here are 15 T cell receptor beta chains from one specimen sequenced in a study of T-cell memory formation after mild COVID-19 (dated by TCRdb to the early 2020s). Libraries came from 5' RACE. The sample was run on an Illumina NovaSeq 6000. The public reads were run again by TCRdb, first through fastp at Q25 and then through MiXCR, and only productive beta chains were kept. Each entry merges the rows of one CDR3 protein and shows their most common DNA and genes. The sample table contains roughly 250,000 distinct CDR3 sequences; only one count was recorded for over 15% of them. The ten largest clones represent 3.5% to 4% of the sample. Sequenced: PBMCs or a T cell subset sorted from them (not recorded which). Receptors originate from a man between 18 and 35 years old who had mild COVID-19 (a few samples of this study predate the infection). The sample titles of this study are shuffled in the database, so cell type and time point are left out; the donor was told from shared clones.

This clonotype showed up just a few times. The V gene is TRBV20-1, the J gene TRBJ1-5; possible D gene TRBD1, 6 bases. The CDR3 consists of 12 residues. V lost 5 bases and J 3 bases, leaving 8 bases between the germline ends. CDR1 and CDR2 (germline): DFQATT, SNEGSKA (reference sequence). This CDR3 reads CSAGQFNQPQHF. DNA of the CDR3: TGCAGTGCTGGACAGTTCAATCAGCCCCAGCATTTT.

Only a few counts were recorded for this clonotype. The chain has TRBV20-1 and TRBJ2-5; 11 bases are shared with TRBD2. J gave up 7 bases and V 3 bases, and 13 bases lay outside the gene matches. Germline V gene data show CDR1 as DFQATT and CDR2 as SNEGSKA (reference sequence). This CDR3 is 16 amino acids long. The CDR3 DNA follows: TGCAGTGCTAGCTACACTAGCGGGGGTCGCCTGAGGACCCAGTACTTC. It yields the protein CSASYTSGGRLRTQYF.

Only a few counts were recorded for this clonotype. This chain joins TRBV20-1 and TRBJ2-7; D is perhaps TRBD2 (6 bases). CDR1 and CDR2 (germline): DFQATT, SNEGSKA (reference sequence). This CDR3 spans 13 amino acids. With 4 bases removed from V and 3 bases from J, the gap between germline ends came to 13 bases. The DNA for the CDR3 is TGCAGTGCTACCTCGACTAGTTTCTACGAGCAGTACTTC. Translating gives CSATSTSFYEQYF.

This clonotype showed up just once. V usage is TRBV12-3 or TRBV12-4 and J usage is TRBJ2-3; the D gene is possibly TRBD2 (6 bases). V dropped 4 bases and J dropped 4 bases, with 15 bases sitting between them. This CDR3 has 15 amino acids. Written as DNA, the CDR3 is TGTGCCAGCAGTTCCTACATGGGGGGTGCAGATACGCAGTATTTT. This sequence encodes CASSSYMGGADTQYF.

CDR3 residues: CATSRDWGADNTEAFF. CDR3 in DNA: TGTGCCACCAGCAGAGACTGGGGGGCAGATAACACTGAAGCTTTCTTT. The rearrangement uses TRBV15 and TRBJ1-1, with a possible D match to TRBD1 (6 bases). The V and J ends lost 0 bases and 2 bases respectively, with 13 bases between them. The CDR3 totals 16 residues. Germline loops: CDR1 LNHNV, CDR2 YYDKDF (reference sequence).

V is TRBV7-2 and J is TRBJ1-1; D is perhaps TRBD1 (5 bases). Trimming left V 1 base short and J 11 bases short, with 11 bases between. The CDR3 sequence is 12 residues long. CDR1 and CDR2 (germline): SGHTA, FQGNSA. CDR3 coding DNA: TGTGCCAGCAGCTTAGTCGGCAGGGCGGCTTTCTTT. Residues: CASSLVGRAAFF. The complete variable domain, with remaining parts taken from reference TRBV7-2 and TRBJ1-1, reads GAGVSQSPSNKVTEKGKDVELRCDPISGHTALYWYRQSLGQGLEFLIYFQGNSAPDKSGLPSDRFSAERTGGSVSTLTIQRTQQEDSAVYLCASSLVGRAAFFGQGTRLTVV.

The gene calls are TRBV20-1 and TRBJ2-7; D tentatively reads TRBD1 or TRBD2 (6 bases each). The CDR3 extends over 12 amino acids. Trimming pared 6 bases from V and 6 bases from J, leaving 15 bases between. Germline CDR1 is DFQATT and CDR2 is SNEGSKA (reference sequence). The CDR3: CSARSRGGEQYF. In nucleotides, the CDR3 is TGCAGTGCGAGAAGCAGGGGAGGCGAGCAGTACTTC.

The sample holds a few counts of this clonotype. The chain recombines TRBV7-9 with TRBJ1-2, with no clear D. The CDR3 runs to 13 residues. Germline CDR1 is SEHNR and CDR2 is FQNEAQ (reference sequence). V was shortened by 5 bases and J by 4 bases, with 11 bases between the two germline ends. CDR3 nucleotide sequence: TGTGCCAGCAGCCTGGATCCCCGCTATGGCTACACCTTC. Amino acids: CASSLDPRYGYTF.

The V gene is TRBV4-1, the J gene TRBJ2-7; maybe TRBD1 (6 bases). The CDR3 extends over 14 amino acids. Germline V gene lookup returns CDR1 MGHRA and CDR2 YSYEKL. V lost 6 bases to trimming and J lost 0 bases, with 12 bases between them. This CDR3 reads CASRNRVSSYEQYF. The CDR3, as DNA: TGCGCCAGCAGGAACAGGGTCAGCTCCTACGAGCAGTACTTC.

The chain uses TRBV15 and TRBJ2-1; tentative D call: TRBD2 (6 bases). The V gene's germline CDR1 is LNHNV and CDR2 YYDKDF (reference sequence). CDR3 length: 16 amino acids. V was clipped by 3 bases and J by 4 bases, with 16 bases between them. DNA of the CDR3: TGTGCCACCAGCAGGTCAGCGGAGGGTTGGTACAATGAGCAGTTCTTC. It codes for CATSRSAEGWYNEQFF.

The chain has TRBV9 and TRBJ2-2; possible D gene TRBD1, 6 bases. In germline, CDR1 is SGDLS, CDR2 YYNGEE. The CDR3 totals 13 residues. V lost 6 bases and J lost 7, with 13 bases in between. DNA for the CDR3: TGTGCCAGCAATAACAGGGCGAACGGGGAGCTGTTTTTT. Protein product: CASNNRANGELFF.

The rearrangement links TRBV6-2 or TRBV6-3 to TRBJ2-3, with 13 positions matching TRBD2. The germline gives CDR1 MNHEY, CDR2 SVGEGT. V lost 0 bases and J lost 1; bases outside the gene matches: 16. The length of the CDR3 is 22 residues. This CDR3 reads CASSYSFTARTSGGLGTDTQYF. The CDR3 nucleotides are TGTGCCAGCAGTTACTCTTTTACTGCCCGGACTAGCGGGGGATTGGGCACAGATACGCAGTATTTT.

The chain is built from TRBV5-6 and TRBJ1-2; TRBD1 matches at 7 bases. Germline V lookup: CDR1 SGHDT, CDR2 YYEEEE. V shed 2 bases and J 8 bases; nucleotides not matched to a gene: 6. The CDR3 spans 13 residues. The CDR3 bases are TGTGCCAGCAGCTTCGACAGGGTTGACGGCTACACCTTC. Its protein is CASSFDRVDGYTF.

This clonotype was seen a handful of times. The chain employs TRBV5-1 and TRBJ1-1, with D maybe TRBD1 (6 bases). The germline V gene encodes CDR1 SGHRS and CDR2 YFSETQ. This CDR3 has 14 amino acids. Deletions cut 2 bases from V and 5 bases from J, with 13 bases between. CDR3 coding DNA: TGCGCCAGCAGCTTAGGAACACAGGGAACTGAAGCTTTCTTT. This encodes CASSLGTQGTEAFF.

This clonotype has more than one count but fewer than ten. The chain joins TRBV7-2 to TRBJ2-5; 9 positions agree with TRBD2. This CDR3 spans 16 amino acids. The germline V gene has CDR1 SGHTA and CDR2 FQGNSA. V dropped 5 bases and J dropped 4; count of bases not matched to a gene: 11. The CDR3 here is CASSPIGLAGRETQYF. DNA of the CDR3: TGTGCCAGCAGCCCGATAGGGCTAGCGGGAAGAGAGACCCAGTACTTC.